These T cell receptor beta chains were read from a single sample in a study of Tregs in tolerant kidney transplant recipients. Only in-frame clones appear in the TCRdb table, and some are missing; sequencing was by immunoSEQ multiplex PCR. The table has some 250,000 clones, more than 65% seen once. The material sequenced was CD4+ T cells from blood. The source of these receptors is a human donor in good health. Both conserved end residues are part of each CDR3. The order of the fields is V gene, J gene, D gene, clone size, CDR3 DNA, CDR3 protein. The D gene is left open where the match is weak. Clone sizes are given selectively: once, few, many, or a class where the clone is expanded.

TRBV6-6,TRBJ2-7,-,-,TGTGCCAGCAGTTCCGGACAGTTCTACGAGCAGTACTTC,CASSSGQFYEQYF
TRBV19,TRBJ2-5,TRBD2,-,TGTGCCAGTAGTTTCCAGCGGGGGGGAGATTTGGAGACCCAGTACTTC,CASSFQRGGDLETQYF
TRBV21-1,TRBJ2-5,-,few,TGTGCCAGCGGCTATCCACAGGGTTCCTTCCAAGAGACCCAGTACTTC,CASGYPQGSFQETQYF
TRBV7-6,TRBJ2-7,TRBD1,-,TGTGCCAGCAGCTTAGTGCCCCGGACAGGGGGCGCCGAGCAGTACTTC,CASSLVPRTGGAEQYF
TRBV10-2,TRBJ2-7,-,-,TGCGCCAGCACCGTAACCGGGAGAAACCACGAGCAGTACTTC,CASTVTGRNHEQYF
TRBV25-1,TRBJ2-1,TRBD2,-,TGTGCCAGCAGTGACCCGCCTAGCGGACCCTACAATGAGCAGTTCTTC,CASSDPPSGPYNEQFF
TRBV5-1,TRBJ2-3,-,-,TGCGCCAGCAGCCCCGGACCGGCGGGAGATACGCAGTATTTT,CASSPGPAGDTQYF
TRBV7-3,TRBJ2-2,-,-,TGTGCCAGCAGCTTGGACCCGAACACCGGGGAGCTGTTTTTT,CASSLDPNTGELFF
TRBV6-6,TRBJ1-1,-,-,TGTGCCAGCAGTTTCTCACCGCGAAACACTGAAGCTTTCTTT,CASSFSPRNTEAFF
TRBV7-3,TRBJ2-2,-,-,TGTGCCAGCAGCTTAGTGGGGTTTAACACCGGGGAGCTGTTTTTT,CASSLVGFNTGELFF
TRBV19,TRBJ2-3,TRBD2,-,TGTGCCAGTAGTAGAGGACTAGCTTCCACCCTCACAGATACGCAGTATTTT,CASSRGLASTLTDTQYF
TRBV7-9,TRBJ2-1,-,-,TGTGCCAGCAGGCCGACCGCGGAAGAGCAGTTCTTC,CASRPTAEEQFF
TRBV5-1,TRBJ2-4,-,-,TGCGCCAGCAGCTTGGGGACCCTATCTGACATTCAGTACTTC,CASSLGTLSDIQYF
TRBV29-1,TRBJ1-6,-,once,TGCAGCGTTAGTTCCGGGGGCGGTTCACCCCTCCACTTT,CSVSSGGGSPLHF
TRBV6-6,TRBJ2-2,-,-,TGTGCCAGCATTGAACAGAACACCGGGGAGCTGTTTTTT,CASIEQNTGELFF
TRBV6-1,TRBJ1-1,TRBD1,-,TGTGCCAGCAGAGAGCCGGGACAGGGGGCCACTGAAGCTTTCTTT,CASREPGQGATEAFF
TRBV5-6,TRBJ2-7,TRBD2,few,TGTGCCAGCCATTACACGGGAGGGAACTCGAACGAGCAGTACTTC,CASHYTGGNSNEQYF
TRBV4-1,TRBJ1-2,TRBD1,few,TGCGCCAGCAGCCAGGCCGGGACAGTAAATGGCTACACCTTC,CASSQAGTVNGYTF
TRBV5-1,TRBJ2-1,TRBD2,-,TGCGCCAGCACATCCGGGACTAGCAGCCTACGGGAGCAGTTCTTC,CASTSGTSSLREQFF
TRBV7-3,TRBJ2-3,-,-,TGTGCCAGCAGCCCTCAGTCCGGACACAACAGGGTGGATACGCAGTATTTT,CASSPQSGHNRVDTQYF
TRBV18,TRBJ2-5,-,-,TGTGCCAGCTCACCGCTCGGATGGGAGACCCAGTACTTC,CASSPLGWETQYF
TRBV7-8,TRBJ1-3,-,-,TGTGCCAGCAGCTTGGGTCTCTCTGGAAACACCATATATTTT,CASSLGLSGNTIYF
TRBV14,TRBJ2-4,-,-,TGTGCCAGCAGCCCCCGGGGGTTCGCTGCCAAAAACATTCAGTACTTC,CASSPRGFAAKNIQYF
TRBV5-1,TRBJ1-4,-,-,TGCGCCAGCAGCTCGGATCCTAATGAAAAACTGTTTTTT,CASSSDPNEKLFF
TRBV7-2,TRBJ2-5,TRBD1,-,TGTGCCAGCAGCCTCGACAGGGCTGCGGAGACCCAGTACTTC,CASSLDRAAETQYF
TRBV2,TRBJ2-7,-,-,TGTGCCAGCAGTTCCTCCTACGAGCAGTACTTC,CASSSSYEQYF
TRBV5-1,TRBJ2-5,-,-,TGCGCCAGCAGCTTGGGGACTACTCAAGAGACTCAGTACTTC,CASSLGTTQETQYF
TRBV5-1,TRBJ2-1,-,-,TGCGCCAGCAGCATAAGGACCGGGTACAATGAGCAGTTCTTC,CASSIRTGYNEQFF
TRBV18,TRBJ2-5,-,-,TGTGCCAGCTCACCCCTAGGGGGGGCCAAACAAGAGACCCAGTACTTC,CASSPLGGAKQETQYF
TRBV6-5,TRBJ2-7,-,-,TGTGCCAGCAGTTACTCGCCCACCCCCGGCTACGAGCAGTACTTC,CASSYSPTPGYEQYF
TRBV18,TRBJ1-1,TRBD1,-,TGTGCCAGCTCACCACCGCGGGCAGGGGGCTGGAACACTGAAGCTTTCTTT,CASSPPRAGGWNTEAFF
TRBV2,TRBJ1-1,-,-,TGTGCCAGTCAGTCCGGGACACTGAACACTGAAGCTTTCTTT,CASQSGTLNTEAFF
TRBV6-1,TRBJ1-4,-,-,TGTGCCAGCAGGCAAAGAGGGGGAGGGAAAAAACTGTTTTTT,CASRQRGGGKKLFF
TRBV7-9,TRBJ2-7,-,-,TGTGCCAGCGCCCCCCCCGGACGGGCCTACGAGCAGTACTTC,CASAPPGRAYEQYF
TRBV6-6,TRBJ1-2,-,-,TGTGCCAGCAGAGAGGGGTCTAACTATGGCTACACCTTC,CASREGSNYGYTF
TRBV7-2,TRBJ2-7,TRBD2,-,TGTGCCAGCAGCTTGGGCACTAGCGGGAGTTCCTACGAGCAGTACTTC,CASSLGTSGSSYEQYF
TRBV6-1,TRBJ2-7,-,-,TGTGCCAGCAGGCAGGGGGGGTACTACGAGCAGTACTTC,CASRQGGYYEQYF
TRBV19,TRBJ2-7,TRBD1,-,TGTGCCAGTAGGGAGAACAGGGGCTTCGGCGAGCAGTACTTC,CASRENRGFGEQYF
TRBV6-1,TRBJ1-3,-,-,TGTGCCAGCAGATCGCAGGGGACTGGAAACACCATATATTTT,CASRSQGTGNTIYF
TRBV5-1,TRBJ1-3,-,-,TGCGCCAGCAGCTTACCGGGAAACACCATATATTTT,CASSLPGNTIYF
TRBV15,TRBJ1-4,-,-,TGTGCCACCAGCTTCGAGGCAAGGACTAATGAAAAACTGTTTTTT,CATSFEARTNEKLFF
TRBV13,TRBJ2-3,TRBD2,-,TGTGCCAGCAGCTTAGCCGGGACTAGCGAATCCCCTGATACGCAGTATTTT,CASSLAGTSESPDTQYF
TRBV6-5,TRBJ1-2,-,-,TGTGCCAGCAACTCGGGTCACTATGGCTACACCTTC,CASNSGHYGYTF
TRBV18,TRBJ2-7,TRBD1,-,TGTGCCAGCTCACCAAACCAGGGGGCGAGCTACGAGCAGTACTTC,CASSPNQGASYEQYF
TRBV19,TRBJ2-6,-,-,TGTGCCAGTAGTAGCTCTAGGGGGTCTGGGGCCAACGTCCTGACTTTC,CASSSSRGSGANVLTF